These T cell receptor beta chains were read from a single sample in a study of OX40 agonist ivuxolimab in advanced cancers. The protocol was immunoSEQ multiplex PCR, while the TCRdb copy is restricted to in-frame clones and leaves out a portion. The data contain more than 55,000 clones, about 85% of them singletons. The specimen was CD4+ or CD8+ T cells sorted from blood, collected in a trial of the OX40 agonist ivuxolimab. These receptors all stem from an adult with an advanced solid tumor such as melanoma, head and neck, liver or kidney cancer. The CDR3 runs from the conserved cysteine through the conserved F or W. D genes are given only for firm matches. Clone sizes are given selectively: once, few, many, or a class where the clone is expanded.

clone_size,j_call,d_call,v_call,cdr3_nt,cdr3_aa
.,TRBJ2-3,.,TRBV25-1,TGTGCCAGCAGTGCGGATTATACGCAGTATTTT,CASSADYTQYF
.,TRBJ1-1,.,TRBV14,TGTGCCAGCAGCCGGGTGAGGAACACTGAAGCTTTCTTT,CASSRVRNTEAFF
few,TRBJ2-1,TRBD2,TRBV6-5,TGTGCCAGCAGCTCGGGACTAGCGGGAGTCTATGAGCAGTTCTTC,CASSSGLAGVYEQFF
.,TRBJ1-1,.,TRBV11-3,TGTGCCAGCAGCCCGAGGTGGGAGAACACTGAAGCTTTCTTT,CASSPRWENTEAFF
.,TRBJ1-1,.,TRBV27,TGTGCCAGCAGGAGACCTGACATGGTAGAAGCTTTCTTT,CASRRPDMVEAFF
.,TRBJ2-5,TRBD1,TRBV5-4,TGTGCCAGCAGCGGGACAGGGTCTCAAGAGACCCAGTACTTC,CASSGTGSQETQYF
.,TRBJ2-7,.,TRBV27,TGTGCCAGCAGTTTAAGGGGTCGGACCTACGAGCAGTACTTC,CASSLRGRTYEQYF
.,TRBJ2-1,.,TRBV7-2,TGTGCCAGCAGCTCTCCGGGACCGAATGAGCAGTTCTTC,CASSSPGPNEQFF
.,TRBJ2-5,TRBD2,TRBV30,TGTGCCTGGCAGACGCTCCAGCGGGGGGGAGAGACCCAGTACTTC,CAWQTLQRGGETQYF
.,TRBJ2-7,.,TRBV21-1,TGTGCCATTCGTAAAGACAGGGGTTATCAGGACGAGCAGTACTTC,CAIRKDRGYQDEQYF
.,TRBJ2-7,TRBD2,TRBV27,TGTGCCAGCAGTCTCAGTAGCGGGAGCTCCTACGAGCAGTACTTC,CASSLSSGSSYEQYF
.,TRBJ2-7,TRBD2,TRBV18,TGTGCCAGCTCACGCCCTAGCGGGAAATACGAGCAGTACTTC,CASSRPSGKYEQYF
.,TRBJ1-6,TRBD1,TRBV6-6,TGTGCCAGCAGCTTGCAACAGGGGCCTAATTCACCCCTCCACTTT,CASSLQQGPNSPLHF
few,TRBJ2-7,TRBD1,TRBV18,TGTGCCAGCTCACCGGGACAGGGGCAATACGAGCAGTACTTC,CASSPGQGQYEQYF
.,TRBJ1-2,TRBD1,TRBV11-3,TGTGCCAGCAGCTTAATAGGGGGCTGGGGCTACACCTTC,CASSLIGGWGYTF
.,TRBJ2-7,.,TRBV7-9,TGTGCCAGCAGCTTAGCTTTAGCTAGCAAGGGGGAGCAGTACTTC,CASSLALASKGEQYF
once,TRBJ1-2,TRBD1,TRBV19,TGTGCCAGTAGTTCTCTGCAACGACAGGGGGCCGGTGGCTACACCTTC,CASSSLQRQGAGGYTF
.,TRBJ2-7,TRBD1,TRBV2,TGTGCCACCAACAGGGGATCCGACGAGCAGTACTTC,CATNRGSDEQYF
few,TRBJ2-4,.,TRBV6-1,TGTGCCAGCAGGGAATTAAACATTCAGTACTTC,CASRELNIQYF
.,TRBJ1-4,TRBD1,TRBV19,TGTGCCAGCACCGGACAGGCGGTTGAAAAACTGTTTTTT,CASTGQAVEKLFF
.,TRBJ1-2,.,TRBV6-5,TGTGCCAGCAGTTACTTACAGGCTGCTAACTATGGCTACACCTTC,CASSYLQAANYGYTF
.,TRBJ2-7,TRBD1,TRBV7-9,TGTGCCAGCAACGACAGGGCCGCCTACGAGCAGTACTTC,CASNDRAAYEQYF
.,TRBJ1-2,.,TRBV10-3,TGTGCCATCAGTGGGGCCGGGGCCTTGGGGTATGGCTACACCTTC,CAISGAGALGYGYTF
.,TRBJ1-2,.,TRBV20-1,TGCAGTGCTGGAGACTATGGCTACACCTTC,CSAGDYGYTF
.,TRBJ1-1,.,TRBV9,TGTGCCAGCAGCGTAGGGGGCCGGACTGAAGCTTTCTTT,CASSVGGRTEAFF
once,TRBJ2-1,TRBD2,TRBV18,TGTGCCAGCTCACCACCGGGGACTAGTAAGAATGAGCAGTTCTTC,CASSPPGTSKNEQFF
.,TRBJ1-5,.,TRBV19,TGTGCCACTTCGGACGATAGCAATCAGCCCCAGCATTTT,CATSDDSNQPQHF
.,TRBJ1-5,.,TRBV27,TGTGCCAGCAGTCTTCGGGGGGTTAATCAGCCCCAGCATTTT,CASSLRGVNQPQHF
.,TRBJ2-5,.,TRBV27,TGTGCCAGCAGTCCCAACCTAAGGGACATTCTACACCAAGAGACCCAGTACTTC,CASSPNLRDILHQETQYF
once,TRBJ2-2,.,TRBV7-3,TGTGCCAGCAGCCCCTACAGCACCGGGGAGCTGTTTTTT,CASSPYSTGELFF
.,TRBJ1-5,.,TRBV21-1,TGTGCCAGCAGCAAAGGCAGGGCACGCAATCAGCCCCAGCATTTT,CASSKGRARNQPQHF
few,TRBJ1-2,.,TRBV27,TGTGCCAGCAGCTCACTTGGGACAATAAGTGGCTACACCTTC,CASSSLGTISGYTF
.,TRBJ2-5,.,TRBV18,TGTGCCAGCTCCCCCCAGCAAGAGACCCAGTACTTC,CASSPQQETQYF
.,TRBJ1-3,.,TRBV19,TGTGCCAGTACCTCGATGAGCTCTGGAAACACCATATATTTT,CASTSMSSGNTIYF
few,TRBJ2-1,TRBD2,TRBV2,TGTGCCAGCAGAAAAAGCGGGAGCTCCTACAATGAGCAGTTCTTC,CASRKSGSSYNEQFF